This T cell receptor (beta chain) is drawn from a study of low-dose radiotherapy and immunotherapy resistance in tumors. Described time point: after trial treatment. Treatment here: LDRT plus nivolumab, ipilimumab, low-dose cyclophosphamide and aspirin (RACIN trial). Donors were dosed with nivolumab and ipilimumab; they also received aspirin, low-dose cyclophosphamide and low-dose radiotherapy. TRAV- and TRBV-specific primers primed first-strand cDNA, covering alpha and beta chains. With a V-primer adapter and a constant-region primer, TCRs were amplified for around 20 PCR cycles. From the reads, TCRdb called clonotypes with MiXCR, one entry per CDR3 protein. The repertoire holds 95,000 to 100,000 distinct CDR3 sequences, with roughly 20% as singletons. Germline CDR1 reads SNHLY; CDR2 reads FYNNEI. CDR3 length: 16 amino acids. The V and J ends lost 5 bases and 3 bases, in that order; junction bases with no gene match: 10.

The receptor was isolated from a male donor with prostate cancer. Sequenced here: PBMCs, sampled after low-dose radiotherapy plus immunotherapy. The chain carries TRBV2 and TRBJ2-3, with TRBD2 matching over 8 bases. The CDR3 protein is CASSPTAGLGTDTQYF. In DNA, the CDR3 is TGTGCCAGCAGTCCAACTGCGGGACTAGGGACAGATACGCAGTATTTT. The whole variable domain, remainder taken from reference TRBV2 and TRBJ2-3, is EPEVTQTPSHQVTQMGQEVILRCVPISNHLYFYWYRQILGQKVEFLVSFYNNEISEKSEIFDDQFSVERPDGSNFTLKIRSTKLEDSAMYFCASSPTAGLGTDTQYFGPGTRLTVL.